The 10 T cell receptor beta chains listed next were all sequenced from one sample in a study of T cells in Graves' hyperthyroidism and ophthalmopathy. It was RNA transcripts that yielded the amplified TCR beta CDR3 regions. TCR CDR3 underwent first-round RT-PCR with the HTBI primer set. TCRdb reprocessed the multiplex PCR reads with MiXCR, giving one entry per CDR3 protein. The repertoire holds almost 500,000 distinct CDR3 sequences, with 22% as singletons. Material for sequencing was blood. These receptor sequences come from a woman in her 70s with Graves' ophthalmopathy.

The chain recombines TRBV24-1 with TRBJ2-7; 11 bases agree with TRBD1. Looked up from germline, CDR1 is KGHDR and CDR2 is SFDVKD. V lost 4 bases and J lost 4; bases outside the gene matches: 8. The CDR3 spans 16 residues. CDR3 DNA: TGTGCCACCAGTGAGCGTGGACAGGGGGCTTTATACGAGCAGTACTTC. This gives the protein CATSERGQGALYEQYF.

Many counts were recorded for this clonotype. The chain combines TRBV6-1 with TRBJ2-2; D is unclear. The CDR3 runs 14 residues. Trimming shortened V by 9 bases and J by 3 bases, and 14 bases separated the two germline ends. Germline V gene sequence: CDR1 MNHNS, CDR2 SASEGT. CDR3: CASNPRQDTGELFF. CDR3 DNA: TGTGCCAGTAATCCCCGGCAGGACACCGGGGAGCTGTTTTTT.

Many counts were recorded for this clonotype. This sequence joins TRBV2 and TRBJ2-7; TRBD2 matches 8 bases. The germline V gene has CDR1 SNHLY and CDR2 FYNNEI. Trimming cost V 7 bases and J 6 bases; bases outside gene matches: 8. CDR3 length equals 13 residues. Written as DNA, the CDR3 is TGTGCCAGCACAGGGACTAGGTCTGCCGAGCAGTACTTC. It codes for CASTGTRSAEQYF.

To note about this clonotype: This could be a read error, since a much larger clone is one nucleotide away. The V call is TRBV12-3 or TRBV12-4, the J call TRBJ2-1; D ambiguous. CDR3 length: 14 residues. The CDR3 bases are TGTGCCAGCAATTTAACAGTTTTGGACAATGAGCAGTTCTTC. It specifies CASNLTVLDNEQFF.

V gene TRBV20-1 combines with J gene TRBJ2-3, with TRBD2 matching 7 bases. This CDR3 is 13 amino acids long. V lost 5 bases, J lost 6 bases, and 8 bases stayed unmatched. Per the germline V gene, CDR1 is DFQATT and CDR2 is SNEGSKA (reference sequence). CDR3 sequence reads: CSASVAGWDTQYF. The DNA of the CDR3 is TGCAGTGCTTCGGTAGCGGGTTGGGATACGCAGTATTTT.

The DNA of the CDR3 is TGCAGTGCTAGAGCCGCGGCTTACGAGCAGTACTTC. Encoded protein: CSARAAAYEQYF. V usage is TRBV20-1 and J usage is TRBJ2-7; D not resolved. V was clipped by 1 base and J by 4 bases, with 8 bases between them. CDR3 length equals 12 residues. Germline V gene lookup returns CDR1 DFQATT and CDR2 SNEGSKA (reference sequence).

This clonotype came up many times. The gene calls are TRBV11-3 and TRBJ2-2; D is perhaps TRBD1 (6 bases). The CDR3 sequence is 14 residues long. The germline V gene has CDR1 SGHNT and CDR2 YENEEA. V was pared by 3 bases and J by 6 bases, with 11 bases between. This chain's CDR3 is CASSLGAGSGELFF. The CDR3 nucleotides read TGTGCCAGCAGCTTGGGGGCCGGCTCCGGGGAGCTGTTTTTT.

The CDR3 loop reads CSARDGTSGTDTQYF. DNA of the CDR3: TGCAGTGCTAGAGATGGGACTAGCGGCACAGATACGCAGTATTTT. The chain couples TRBV20-1 to TRBJ2-3, with 10 bases matching TRBD2. Germline V gene sequence: CDR1 DFQATT, CDR2 SNEGSKA (reference sequence). The CDR3 is made up of 15 amino acids. V shed 0 bases and J 1 base; nucleotides not matched to a gene: 1.

This chain joins TRBV5-1 and TRBJ2-1, with D possibly TRBD2 on 6 matching bases. The CDR3 runs to 16 residues. Between the trimmed V and J ends, which lost 0 bases and 4 bases, there was a span of 14 bases. CDR1 and CDR2 (germline): SGHRS, YFSETQ. The CDR3 DNA is TGCGCCAGCAGCTTGGCTCGTGGACTACAATACAATGAGCAGTTCTTC. As protein: CASSLARGLQYNEQFF.

The chain links TRBV4-1 to TRBJ2-7; 7 bases map to TRBD2. J gave up 2 bases and V 3 bases, and 7 bases lay outside the gene matches. CDR1 MGHRA and CDR2 YSYEKL come from the germline V gene. The CDR3 loop spans 15 amino acids. CDR3 nucleotides: TGCGCCAGCAGCCAGACCACTAGCGCACCCTACGAGCAGTACTTC. The encoded protein is CASSQTTSAPYEQYF.